These 3 T cell receptor beta chains were sequenced from one sample in a study of blood T cell repertoires in COVID-19. Profiling relied on immunoSEQ multiplex PCR, and the TCRdb table lists in-frame clones only, not all of them. The data show 130,000 to 150,000 clones, about 86% seen once. Sequenced material: peripheral blood. The receptors were gathered from a human donor in a cohort sampled during active COVID-19.

CDR3 nucleotide sequence: TGTGCCAGCAGCTTATCACAGGGGAACCAAGAGACCCAGTACTTC. Its translation: CASSLSQGNQETQYF. The V call is TRBV7-9, the J call TRBJ2-5; 7 nucleotides line up with TRBD1. Looked up from germline, CDR1 is SEHNR and CDR2 is FQNEAQ (reference sequence). After removal of 2 bases from V and 0 bases from J, the junction contained 3 bases not matched to a gene. This CDR3 contains 15 residues.

The gene calls are TRBV18 and TRBJ2-3, with 12 bases that match TRBD1. Germline V gene lookup returns CDR1 KGHSH and CDR2 LQKENI. The V gene end was trimmed by 3 bases and the J gene end by 3 bases; junction bases not matched to a gene: 10. The CDR3 is 18 amino acids. The CDR3 region has the DNA TGTGCCAGCTCACCCCTGGGACAGGGGGCGGTGAGGACAGATACGCAGTATTTT. It specifies CASSPLGQGAVRTDTQYF. The entire variable domain, with the rest obtained from reference TRBV18 and TRBJ2-3, is as follows: NAGVMQNPRHLVRRRGQEARLRCSPMKGHSHVYWYRQLPEEGLKFMVYLQKENIIDESGMPKERFSAEFPKEGPSILRIQQVVRGDSAAYFCASSPLGQGAVRTDTQYFGPGTRLTVL.

This clone was counted a few times. The chain employs TRBV5-6 and TRBJ1-5; 7 nucleotides line up with TRBD1. V lost 4 bases, J lost 2 bases, and 15 bases stayed unmatched. Germline CDR1 reads SGHDT; CDR2 reads YYEEEE. The CDR3 sequence is 18 residues long. CDR3: CASSQNRGWDAGNQPQHF. The CDR3 DNA sequence: TGTGCCAGCAGCCAGAACAGGGGTTGGGACGCAGGCAATCAGCCCCAGCATTTT.